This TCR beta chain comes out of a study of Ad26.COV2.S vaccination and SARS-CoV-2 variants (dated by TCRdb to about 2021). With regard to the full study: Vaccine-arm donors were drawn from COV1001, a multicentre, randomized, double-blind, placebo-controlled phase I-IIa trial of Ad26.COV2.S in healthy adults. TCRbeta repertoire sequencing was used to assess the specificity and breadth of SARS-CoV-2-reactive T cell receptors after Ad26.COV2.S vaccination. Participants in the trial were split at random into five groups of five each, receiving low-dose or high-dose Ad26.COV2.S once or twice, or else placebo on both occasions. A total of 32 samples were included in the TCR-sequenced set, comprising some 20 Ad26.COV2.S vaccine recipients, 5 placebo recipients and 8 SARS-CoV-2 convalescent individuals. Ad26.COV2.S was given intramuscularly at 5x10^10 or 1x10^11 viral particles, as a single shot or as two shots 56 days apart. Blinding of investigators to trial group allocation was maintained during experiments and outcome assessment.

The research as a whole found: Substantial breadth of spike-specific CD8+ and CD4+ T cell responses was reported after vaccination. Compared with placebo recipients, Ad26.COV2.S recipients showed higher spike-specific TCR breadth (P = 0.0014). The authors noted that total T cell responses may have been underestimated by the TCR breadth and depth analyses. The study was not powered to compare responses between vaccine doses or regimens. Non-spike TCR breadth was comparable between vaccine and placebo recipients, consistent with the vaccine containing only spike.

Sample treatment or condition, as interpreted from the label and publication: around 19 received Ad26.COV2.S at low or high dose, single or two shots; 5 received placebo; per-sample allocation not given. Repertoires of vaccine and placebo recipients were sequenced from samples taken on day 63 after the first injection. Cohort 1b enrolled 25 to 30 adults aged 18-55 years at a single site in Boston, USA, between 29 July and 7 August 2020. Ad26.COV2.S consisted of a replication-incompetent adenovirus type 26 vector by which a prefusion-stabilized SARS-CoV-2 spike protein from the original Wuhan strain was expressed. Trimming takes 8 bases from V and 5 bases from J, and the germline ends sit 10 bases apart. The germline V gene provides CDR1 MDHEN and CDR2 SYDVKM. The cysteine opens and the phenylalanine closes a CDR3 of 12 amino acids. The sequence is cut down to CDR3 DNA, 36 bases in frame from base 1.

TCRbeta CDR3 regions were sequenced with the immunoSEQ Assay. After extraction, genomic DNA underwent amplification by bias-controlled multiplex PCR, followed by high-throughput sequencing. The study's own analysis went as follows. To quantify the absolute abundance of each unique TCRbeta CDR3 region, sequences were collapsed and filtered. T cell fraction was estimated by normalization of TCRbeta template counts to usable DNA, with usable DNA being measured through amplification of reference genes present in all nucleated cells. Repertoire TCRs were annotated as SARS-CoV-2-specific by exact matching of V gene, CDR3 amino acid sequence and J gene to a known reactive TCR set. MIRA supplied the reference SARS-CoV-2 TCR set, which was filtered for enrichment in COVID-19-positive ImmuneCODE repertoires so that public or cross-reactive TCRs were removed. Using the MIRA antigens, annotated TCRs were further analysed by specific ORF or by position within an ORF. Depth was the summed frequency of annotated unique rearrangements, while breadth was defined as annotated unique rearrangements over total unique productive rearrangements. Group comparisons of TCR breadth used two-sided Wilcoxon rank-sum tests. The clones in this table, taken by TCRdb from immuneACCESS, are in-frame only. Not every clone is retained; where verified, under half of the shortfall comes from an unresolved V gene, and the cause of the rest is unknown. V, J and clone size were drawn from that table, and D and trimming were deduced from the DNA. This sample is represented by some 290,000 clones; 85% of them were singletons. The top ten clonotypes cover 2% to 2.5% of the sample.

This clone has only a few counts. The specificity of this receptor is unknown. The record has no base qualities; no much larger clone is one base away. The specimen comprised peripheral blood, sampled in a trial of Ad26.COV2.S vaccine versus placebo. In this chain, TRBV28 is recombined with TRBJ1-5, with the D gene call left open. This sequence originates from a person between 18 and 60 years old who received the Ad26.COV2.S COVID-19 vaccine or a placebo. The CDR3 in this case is CASAQIDQPQHF. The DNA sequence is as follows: TGTGCCAGCGCACAGATCGATCAGCCCCAGCATTTT.